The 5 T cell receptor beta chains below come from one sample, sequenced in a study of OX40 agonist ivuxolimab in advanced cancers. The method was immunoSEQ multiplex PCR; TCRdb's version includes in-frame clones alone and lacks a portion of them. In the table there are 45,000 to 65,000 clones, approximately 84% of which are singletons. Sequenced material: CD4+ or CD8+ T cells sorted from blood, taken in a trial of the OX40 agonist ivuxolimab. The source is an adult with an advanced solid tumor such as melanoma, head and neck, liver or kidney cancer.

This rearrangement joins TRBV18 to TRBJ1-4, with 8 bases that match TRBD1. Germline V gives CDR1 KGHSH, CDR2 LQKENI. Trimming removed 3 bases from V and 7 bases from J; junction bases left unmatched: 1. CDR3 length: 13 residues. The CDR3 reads CASSPDRAEKLFF. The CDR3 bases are TGTGCCAGCTCACCGGACAGGGCTGAAAAACTGTTTTTT.

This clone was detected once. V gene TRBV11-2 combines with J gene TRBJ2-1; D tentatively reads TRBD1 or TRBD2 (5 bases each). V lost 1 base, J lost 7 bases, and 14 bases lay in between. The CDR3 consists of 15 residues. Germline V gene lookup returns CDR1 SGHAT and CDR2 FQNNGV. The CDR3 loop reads CASSLGDGRRNEQFF. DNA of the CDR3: TGTGCCAGCAGCTTAGGGGACGGAAGGAGAAATGAGCAGTTCTTC.

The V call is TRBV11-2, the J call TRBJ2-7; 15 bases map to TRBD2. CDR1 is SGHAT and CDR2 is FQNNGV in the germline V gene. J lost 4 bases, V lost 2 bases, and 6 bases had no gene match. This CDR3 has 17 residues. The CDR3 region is CASSLPGLAGGGYEQYF. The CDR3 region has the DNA TGTGCCAGCAGCTTACCGGGACTAGCGGGAGGCGGGTACGAGCAGTACTTC.

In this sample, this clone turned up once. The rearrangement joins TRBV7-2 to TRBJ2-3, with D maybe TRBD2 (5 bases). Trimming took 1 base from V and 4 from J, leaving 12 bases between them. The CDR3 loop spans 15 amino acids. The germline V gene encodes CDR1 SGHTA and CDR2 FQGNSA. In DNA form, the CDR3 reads TGTGCCAGCAGCTTAGTCCCGCTAGCCGCAGATACGCAGTATTTT. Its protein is CASSLVPLAADTQYF.

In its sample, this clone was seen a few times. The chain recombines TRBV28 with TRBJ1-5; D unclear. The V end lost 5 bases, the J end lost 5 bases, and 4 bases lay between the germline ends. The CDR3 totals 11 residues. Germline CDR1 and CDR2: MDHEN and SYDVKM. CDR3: CASSGYQPQHF. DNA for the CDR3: TGTGCCAGCAGTGGTTATCAGCCCCAGCATTTT.